This T cell receptor (beta chain) was recorded in a study of control samples from healthy donors and cancer patients. TCRdb keeps only in-frame clones here, not all; method: immunoSEQ multiplex PCR. This table has approximately 90,000 clones, more than 80% appearing once. The CDR3 contains 18 residues. Germline CDR1 LGHDT, CDR2 YNNKEL (reference sequence). Trimming took 1 base from V and 4 from J; bases not matched to a gene: 8. V and J are TRBV3-1 (or the pseudogene TRBV3-2) and TRBJ2-6, with TRBD1 matching over 9 bases. Sequenced: blood. This TCR came from a woman between 25 and 40 years old in good health. CDR3 region: CASSQVLTGGSGANVLTF. The CDR3 region has the DNA TGTGCCAGCAGCCAAGTATTGACAGGGGGGTCCGGGGCCAACGTCCTGACTTTC.